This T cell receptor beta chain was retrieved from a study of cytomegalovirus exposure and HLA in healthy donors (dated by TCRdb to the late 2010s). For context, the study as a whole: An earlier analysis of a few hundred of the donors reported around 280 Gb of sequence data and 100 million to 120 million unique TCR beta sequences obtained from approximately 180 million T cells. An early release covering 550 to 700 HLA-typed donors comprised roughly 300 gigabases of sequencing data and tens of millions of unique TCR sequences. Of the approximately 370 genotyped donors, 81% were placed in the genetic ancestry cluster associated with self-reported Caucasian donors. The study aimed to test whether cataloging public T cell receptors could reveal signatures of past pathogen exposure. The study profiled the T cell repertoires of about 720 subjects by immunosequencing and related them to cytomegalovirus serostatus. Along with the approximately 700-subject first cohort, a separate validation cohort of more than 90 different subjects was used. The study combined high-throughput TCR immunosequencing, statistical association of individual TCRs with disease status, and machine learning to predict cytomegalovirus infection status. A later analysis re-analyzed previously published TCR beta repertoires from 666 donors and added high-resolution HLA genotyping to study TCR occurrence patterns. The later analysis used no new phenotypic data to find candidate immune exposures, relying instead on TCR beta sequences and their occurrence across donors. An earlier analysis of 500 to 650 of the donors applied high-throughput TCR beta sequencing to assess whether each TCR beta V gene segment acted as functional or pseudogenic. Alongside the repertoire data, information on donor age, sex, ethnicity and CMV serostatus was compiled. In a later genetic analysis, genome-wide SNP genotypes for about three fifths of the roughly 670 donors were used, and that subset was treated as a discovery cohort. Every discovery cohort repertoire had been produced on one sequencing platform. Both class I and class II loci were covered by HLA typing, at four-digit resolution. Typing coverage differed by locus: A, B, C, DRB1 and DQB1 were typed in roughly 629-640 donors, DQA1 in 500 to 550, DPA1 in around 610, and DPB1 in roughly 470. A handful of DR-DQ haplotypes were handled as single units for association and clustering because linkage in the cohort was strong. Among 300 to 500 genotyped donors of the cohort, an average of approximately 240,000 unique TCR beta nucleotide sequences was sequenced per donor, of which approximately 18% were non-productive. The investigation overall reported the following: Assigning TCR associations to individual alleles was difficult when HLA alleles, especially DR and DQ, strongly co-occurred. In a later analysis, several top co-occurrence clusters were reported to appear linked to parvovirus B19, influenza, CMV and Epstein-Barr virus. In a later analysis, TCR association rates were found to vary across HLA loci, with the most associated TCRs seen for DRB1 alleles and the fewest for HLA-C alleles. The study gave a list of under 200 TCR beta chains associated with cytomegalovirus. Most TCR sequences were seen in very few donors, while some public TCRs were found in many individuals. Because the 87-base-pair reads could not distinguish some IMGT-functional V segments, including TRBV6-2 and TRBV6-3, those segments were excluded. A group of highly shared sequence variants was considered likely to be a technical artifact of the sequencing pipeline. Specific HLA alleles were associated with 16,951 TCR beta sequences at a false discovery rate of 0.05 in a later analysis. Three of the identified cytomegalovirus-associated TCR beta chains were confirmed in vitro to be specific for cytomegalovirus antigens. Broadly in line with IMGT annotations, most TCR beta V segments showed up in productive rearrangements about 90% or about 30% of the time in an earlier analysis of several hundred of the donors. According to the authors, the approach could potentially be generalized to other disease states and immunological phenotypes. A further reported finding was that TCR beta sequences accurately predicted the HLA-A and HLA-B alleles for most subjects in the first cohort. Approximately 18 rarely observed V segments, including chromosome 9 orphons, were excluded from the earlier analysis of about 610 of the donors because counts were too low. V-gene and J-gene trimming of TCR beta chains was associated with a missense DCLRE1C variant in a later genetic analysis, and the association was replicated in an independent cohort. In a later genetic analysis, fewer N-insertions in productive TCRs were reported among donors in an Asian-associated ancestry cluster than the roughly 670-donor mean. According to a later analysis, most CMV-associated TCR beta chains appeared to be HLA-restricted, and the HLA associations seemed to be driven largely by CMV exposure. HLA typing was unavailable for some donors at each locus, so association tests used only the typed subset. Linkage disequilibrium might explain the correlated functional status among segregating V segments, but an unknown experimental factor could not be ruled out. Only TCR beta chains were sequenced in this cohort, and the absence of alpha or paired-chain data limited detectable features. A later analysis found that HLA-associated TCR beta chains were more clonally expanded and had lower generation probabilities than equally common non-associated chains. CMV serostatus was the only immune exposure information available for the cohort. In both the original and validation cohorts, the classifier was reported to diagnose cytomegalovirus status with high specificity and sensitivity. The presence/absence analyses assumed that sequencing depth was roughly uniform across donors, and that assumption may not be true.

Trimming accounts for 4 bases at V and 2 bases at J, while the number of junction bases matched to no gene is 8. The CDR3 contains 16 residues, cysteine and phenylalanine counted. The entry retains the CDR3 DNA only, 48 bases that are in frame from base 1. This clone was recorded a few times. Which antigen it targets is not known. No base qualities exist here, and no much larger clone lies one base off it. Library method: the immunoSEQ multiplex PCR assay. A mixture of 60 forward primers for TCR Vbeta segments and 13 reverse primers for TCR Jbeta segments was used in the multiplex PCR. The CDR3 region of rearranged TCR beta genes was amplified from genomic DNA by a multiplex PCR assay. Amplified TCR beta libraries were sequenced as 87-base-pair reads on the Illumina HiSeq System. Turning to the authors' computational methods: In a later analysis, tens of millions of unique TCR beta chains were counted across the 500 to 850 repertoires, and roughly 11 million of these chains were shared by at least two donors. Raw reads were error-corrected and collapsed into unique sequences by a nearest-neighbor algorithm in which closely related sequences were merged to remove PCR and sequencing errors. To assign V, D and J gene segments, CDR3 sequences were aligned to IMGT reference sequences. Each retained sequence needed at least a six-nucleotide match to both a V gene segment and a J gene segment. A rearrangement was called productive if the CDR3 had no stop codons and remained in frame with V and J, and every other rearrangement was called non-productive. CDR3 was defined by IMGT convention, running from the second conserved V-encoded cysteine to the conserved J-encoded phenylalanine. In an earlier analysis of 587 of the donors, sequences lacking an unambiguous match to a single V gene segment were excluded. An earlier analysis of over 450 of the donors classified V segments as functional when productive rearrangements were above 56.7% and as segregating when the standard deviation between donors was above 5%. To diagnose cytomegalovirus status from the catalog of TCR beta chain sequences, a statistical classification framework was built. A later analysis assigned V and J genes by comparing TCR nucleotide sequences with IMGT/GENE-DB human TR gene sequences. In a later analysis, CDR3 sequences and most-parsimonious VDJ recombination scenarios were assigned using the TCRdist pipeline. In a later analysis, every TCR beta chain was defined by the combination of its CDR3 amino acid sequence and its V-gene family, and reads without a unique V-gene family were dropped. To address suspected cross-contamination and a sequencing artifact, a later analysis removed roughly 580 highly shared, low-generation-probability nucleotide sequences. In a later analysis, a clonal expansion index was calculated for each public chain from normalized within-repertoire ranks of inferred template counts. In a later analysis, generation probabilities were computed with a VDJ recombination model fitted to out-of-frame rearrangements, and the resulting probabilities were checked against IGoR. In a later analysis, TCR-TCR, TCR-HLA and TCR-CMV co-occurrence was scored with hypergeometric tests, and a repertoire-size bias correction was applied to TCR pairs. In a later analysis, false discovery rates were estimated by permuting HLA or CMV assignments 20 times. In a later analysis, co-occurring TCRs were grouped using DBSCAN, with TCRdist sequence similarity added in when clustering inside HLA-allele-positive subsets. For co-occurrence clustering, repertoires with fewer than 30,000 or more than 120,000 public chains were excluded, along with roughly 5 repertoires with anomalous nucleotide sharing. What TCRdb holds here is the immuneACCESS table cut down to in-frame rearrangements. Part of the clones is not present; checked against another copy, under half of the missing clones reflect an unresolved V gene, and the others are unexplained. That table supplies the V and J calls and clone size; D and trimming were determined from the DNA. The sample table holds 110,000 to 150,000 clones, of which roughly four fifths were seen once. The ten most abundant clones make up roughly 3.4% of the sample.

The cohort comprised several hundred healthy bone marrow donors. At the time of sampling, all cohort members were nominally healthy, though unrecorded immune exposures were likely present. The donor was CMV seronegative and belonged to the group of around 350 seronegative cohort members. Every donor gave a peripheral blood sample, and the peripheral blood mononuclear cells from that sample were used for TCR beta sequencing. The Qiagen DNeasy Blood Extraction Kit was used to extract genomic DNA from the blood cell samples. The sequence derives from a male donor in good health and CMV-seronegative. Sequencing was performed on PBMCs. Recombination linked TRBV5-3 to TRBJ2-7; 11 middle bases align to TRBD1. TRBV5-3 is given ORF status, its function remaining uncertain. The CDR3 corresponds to CARSTRTGGITYEQYF. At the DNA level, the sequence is TGTGCCAGAAGCACCCGGACAGGGGGCATTACCTACGAGCAGTACTTC.